This T cell receptor (beta chain) was recovered during a study of beta chain features in type 1 diabetes. The isolated RNA, all of it, was reverse transcribed, so expressed TCRB transcripts were what got sequenced. The protocol was immunoSEQ multiplex PCR, while the TCRdb copy is restricted to in-frame clones and leaves out a portion. The sample includes over 100,000 clones, about 40% seen only once; the top ten take roughly 0.064%. It was via CD45RO/CCR7/CD25/CD127/CD95/CD27 that CD4+ naive, central memory, regulatory and stem cell-like memory cells were sorted. Purities over 95% were achieved in all sorted populations. V dropped 0 bases and J dropped 1; count of bases not matched to a gene: 1. The CDR3 spans 15 residues. Germline V gene sequence: CDR1 SGHRS, CDR2 YFSETQ.

This receptor was identified in a woman aged 18-29 years in good health. The rearrangement links TRBV5-1 to TRBJ1-5; 7 bases fit TRBD1. The sample consisted of stem cell memory CD4+ T cells from blood. CDR3 DNA: TGCGCCAGCAGCTTGGGCAGGGGGAGCAATCAGCCCCAGCATTTT. This translates into CASSLGRGSNQPQHF.